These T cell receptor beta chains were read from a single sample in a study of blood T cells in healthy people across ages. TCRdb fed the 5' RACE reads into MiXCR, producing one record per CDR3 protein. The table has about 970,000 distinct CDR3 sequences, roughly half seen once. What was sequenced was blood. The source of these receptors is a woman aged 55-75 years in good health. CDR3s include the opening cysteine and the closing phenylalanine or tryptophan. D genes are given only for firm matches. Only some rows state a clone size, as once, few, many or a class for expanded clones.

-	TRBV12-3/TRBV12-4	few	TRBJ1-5	TGTGCCAGCAGCCAACGGGACACCGTCAGGTATAGCAATCAGCCCCAGCATTTT	CASSQRDTVRYSNQPQHF
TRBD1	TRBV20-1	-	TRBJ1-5	TGCAGTGCTAAGGGCAGGGGGCTCAATCAGCCCCAGCATTTT	CSAKGRGLNQPQHF
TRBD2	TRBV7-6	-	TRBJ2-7	TGTGCCAGCAGCTTAGATGCGGGAGACCCCTACGAGCAGTACTTC	CASSLDAGDPYEQYF
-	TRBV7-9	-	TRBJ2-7	TGTGCCAGCAGCTTAGCCGGGACTAACCAGGGGGAGTACTTC	CASSLAGTNQGEYF
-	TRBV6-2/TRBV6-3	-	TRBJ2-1	TGTGCCAGCAGTAGAACGCCGGGGACTCCCTTGTTCTTC	CASSRTPGTPLFF
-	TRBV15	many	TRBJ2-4	TGTGCCACCAGCAGAGACAGGGGCAAAAACATTCAGTACTTC	CATSRDRGKNIQYF
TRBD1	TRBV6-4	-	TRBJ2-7	TGTCCTCGCTGTTATATATTCGGTACAGGGGGTGCCTACGAGCAGTACTTC	CPRCYIFGTGGAYEQYF
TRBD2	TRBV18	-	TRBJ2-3	TGTGCCAGCTCACCAGGCGGGAGGAGGACAGATACGCAGTATTTT	CASSPGGRRTDTQYF
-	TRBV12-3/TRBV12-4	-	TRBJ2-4	TGTGCCAGCGGCCCCTCTCTTCTAGCAGGCATTCAGTACTTC	CASGPSLLAGIQYF
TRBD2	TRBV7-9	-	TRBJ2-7	TGTGCCAGCAGCTTCCGGACTAGAACCTATGAGCAGTACTTC	CASSFRTRTYEQYF
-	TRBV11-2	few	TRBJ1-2	TGTGCCAGCAGCTTTAGAATGGGCTACACCTTC	CASSFRMGYTF
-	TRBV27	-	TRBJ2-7	TGTGCCAGCAATCTCTCTTACTACGAGCAGTACTTC	CASNLSYYEQYF
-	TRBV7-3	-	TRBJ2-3	TGTGCCAGCGGTCGGGGGCTAGCCTCAGATACGCAGTATTTT	CASGRGLASDTQYF
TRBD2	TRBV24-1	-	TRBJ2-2	TGTGCCACCAGTGATCCCCGCCGACTAGCGGGAGGGCGCACCGGGGAGCTGTTTTTT	CATSDPRRLAGGRTGELFF
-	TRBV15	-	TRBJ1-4	TGTGCCACCAGCAGAGATCGTCAGCTAATAGGTGGTGAAAAACTGTTTTTT	CATSRDRQLIGGEKLFF
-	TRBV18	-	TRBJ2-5	TGTGCCAGCTCACGGTCCAGCTTCCAAGAGACCCAGTACTTC	CASSRSSFQETQYF
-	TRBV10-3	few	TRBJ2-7	TGTGCCATCAGTGATTCAGGAGGCCAGGGAGCCTACGAGCAGTACTTC	CAISDSGGQGAYEQYF
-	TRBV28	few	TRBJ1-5	TGTGCCAGCAGTTCCGCGGGAGGGCCCTTCAATCAGCCCCAGCATTTT	CASSSAGGPFNQPQHF
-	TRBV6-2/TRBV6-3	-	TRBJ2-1	TGTGCCAGCAGTTATTCGTGGGAGCAGTTCTTC	CASSYSWEQFF
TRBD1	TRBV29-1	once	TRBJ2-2	TGCAGCGCCATTAATACAGGGGGCTTGAACACCGGGGAGCTGTTTTTT	CSAINTGGLNTGELFF
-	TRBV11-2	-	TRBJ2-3	TGTGCCAGCAGCTTAGAGCCGGGGACTAGCACAGATACGCAGTATTTT	CASSLEPGTSTDTQYF
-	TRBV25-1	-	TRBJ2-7	TGTGCCAGCAGTGAAACATTCAGGGCTAGATCCGCCTACGAGCAGTACTTC	CASSETFRARSAYEQYF
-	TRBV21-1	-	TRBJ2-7	TGTGCCAGCAGCAAAGTAAAACGGGGCTATACCTACGAGCAGTACTTC	CASSKVKRGYTYEQYF
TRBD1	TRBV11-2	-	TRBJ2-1	TGTGCCAGCAGCTTTGCGGGACAGGGATTTCAGTTCTTC	CASSFAGQGFQFF